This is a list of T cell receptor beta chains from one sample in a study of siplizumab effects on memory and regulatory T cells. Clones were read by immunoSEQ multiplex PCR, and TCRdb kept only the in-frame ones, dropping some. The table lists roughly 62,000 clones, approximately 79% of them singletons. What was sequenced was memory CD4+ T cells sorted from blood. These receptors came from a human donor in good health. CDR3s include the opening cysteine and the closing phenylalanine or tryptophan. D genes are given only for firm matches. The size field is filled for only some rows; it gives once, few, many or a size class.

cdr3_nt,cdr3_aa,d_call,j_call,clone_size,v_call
TGTGCCAGCAGTCCGACTCCACAGGGTATGACTGAAGCTTTCTTT,CASSPTPQGMTEAFF,.,TRBJ1-1,.,TRBV27
TGCGCCAGCAGCTACACAGAAAGCGAGCAGTACTTC,CASSYTESEQYF,.,TRBJ2-7,.,TRBV5-1
TGTGCCACCCAGGACACCAGGGGGTATGGCTACACCTTC,CATQDTRGYGYTF,TRBD1,TRBJ1-2,few,TRBV6-5
TGTGCCAGCAGCCCCGGACGGATCCAAGAGACCCAGTACTTC,CASSPGRIQETQYF,.,TRBJ2-5,.,TRBV7-3
TGCGCCAGCAGCTTCTTACTTTCCGGGGAGCTGTTTTTT,CASSFLLSGELFF,.,TRBJ2-2,once,TRBV5-1
TGTGCCAGCAACGGGGACAGGGAGGTTCAGCCCCAGCATTTT,CASNGDREVQPQHF,TRBD1,TRBJ1-5,.,TRBV2
TGTGCCAGCCAGTGGGACAGGATGAACACCGGGGAGCTGTTTTTT,CASQWDRMNTGELFF,TRBD1,TRBJ2-2,once,TRBV6-6
TGTGCCTGGGGGCCGGGACAGGGACCTGTTACCTTC,CAWGPGQGPVTF,TRBD1,TRBJ1-2,.,TRBV30
TGTGCCAGTAGTATAGTATCAGGGAATGAGCAGTACTTC,CASSIVSGNEQYF,.,TRBJ2-7,.,TRBV19
TGTGCCAGCAGCGGGGGGCGGGAAAAACTGTTTTTT,CASSGGREKLFF,.,TRBJ1-4,once,TRBV27
TGTGCCAGCAGCCCTAGTGTTTGGGAGACCCAGTACTTC,CASSPSVWETQYF,.,TRBJ2-5,.,TRBV27
TGTGCCAGCAGCTACGCGGGGGGCGGTTACAATGAGCAGTTCTTC,CASSYAGGGYNEQFF,TRBD2,TRBJ2-1,once,TRBV7-3
TGTGCCAGCAGCTCGGGACTAGCGGGGTACAATGAGCAGTTCTTC,CASSSGLAGYNEQFF,TRBD2,TRBJ2-1,.,TRBV5-8
TGTGCCAGCAGCCGGGACAGGGGGGCAGATACGCAGTATTTT,CASSRDRGADTQYF,TRBD1,TRBJ2-3,.,TRBV7-2
TGTGCCAGCTTAACAAACAGGGTTGGCACTGAAGCTTTCTTT,CASLTNRVGTEAFF,.,TRBJ1-1,.,TRBV18
TGTGCCACCAGCACGGCTGGGGCAGCCTACAATGAGCAGTTCTTC,CATSTAGAAYNEQFF,.,TRBJ2-1,.,TRBV15
TGTGCCAGCAGACTTAGCGGGGGGAACTCCTACGAGCAGTACTTC,CASRLSGGNSYEQYF,TRBD2,TRBJ2-7,.,TRBV14
TGTGCCAGCAGGTTTAGATCAACGGGGAGGCAAGAGACCCAGTACTTC,CASRFRSTGRQETQYF,.,TRBJ2-5,once,TRBV5-6
TGTGCCAGCAGCTTCAAGGGACAGGGGGCGCAGGGCGAGCAGTACTTC,CASSFKGQGAQGEQYF,TRBD1,TRBJ2-7,.,TRBV7-8
TGCGCCAGCAGCCAAGTCGGGAGAATAGCGGGGCGAACAGATACGCAGTATTTT,CASSQVGRIAGRTDTQYF,TRBD2,TRBJ2-3,once,TRBV4-3
TGTGCCAGTAGTCCGTCAGGGGGCGGGGGCACAGATACGCAGTATTTT,CASSPSGGGGTDTQYF,TRBD1,TRBJ2-3,.,TRBV19
TGTGCCACCAGCAGAGATAGGGTATACGAGCAGTACTTC,CATSRDRVYEQYF,.,TRBJ2-7,once,TRBV15
TGTGCCAGCAGTCGGGACAGACAAGAGACCCAGTACTTC,CASSRDRQETQYF,TRBD1,TRBJ2-5,.,TRBV27
TGTGCCAGCAGCTTGGCAGGGGCTGGAGTATTAGGAGAGACCCAGTACTTC,CASSLAGAGVLGETQYF,.,TRBJ2-5,.,TRBV13
TGTGCCTGGAGTGCATTGAGAGGGGGAAATTTC,CAWSALRGGNF,.,TRBJ1-2,.,TRBV30
TGTGCCAGTACTCCTGGGACATTTGGCTACACCTTC,CASTPGTFGYTF,.,TRBJ1-2,.,TRBV19
TGTGCCAGCAGCTTAATGGGGGTCAGGGGGCCTCGAGAGACCCAGTACTTC,CASSLMGVRGPRETQYF,TRBD1,TRBJ2-5,.,TRBV7-3
TGTGCCAGCTGGGAGGGGGCCGGGGGCTACACCTTC,CASWEGAGGYTF,TRBD1,TRBJ1-2,once,TRBV6-1
TGTGCTTGGATGTTCCGCCCCGATACGCAGTATTTT,CAWMFRPDTQYF,.,TRBJ2-3,.,TRBV30
TGTGCCAGCAGTGTCGGGAGGACTAATGAAAAACTGTTTTTT,CASSVGRTNEKLFF,.,TRBJ1-4,.,TRBV2
TGTGCCAGCAGCGTCGGACAGGGGGCCGGCACAGATACGCAGTATTTT,CASSVGQGAGTDTQYF,TRBD1,TRBJ2-3,.,TRBV7-7
TGTGCCAGCAGTTTATCTTTCGTGGGGGGTAGGGGCTACACCTTC,CASSLSFVGGRGYTF,.,TRBJ1-2,few,TRBV28
TGTGCCAGTTCAGGGTCGGATACGCAGTATTTT,CASSGSDTQYF,.,TRBJ2-3,.,TRBV19
TGTGCCAGCAGCTTAGGCGGGGGGGCTACAGATACGCAGTATTTT,CASSLGGGATDTQYF,TRBD2,TRBJ2-3,.,TRBV7-2
TGTGCCAGCAGCCGAGAAATTGGACTAGTGGGGACCCAGTACTTC,CASSREIGLVGTQYF,TRBD2,TRBJ2-5,.,TRBV5-4
TGCAGTGCTAGGGGAGAACTTGAAGCTTTCTTT,CSARGELEAFF,.,TRBJ1-1,.,TRBV20-1
TGTGCCAGCAGACCGGGACATAACACCGGGGAGCTGTTTTTT,CASRPGHNTGELFF,.,TRBJ2-2,.,TRBV25-1
TGTGCCAGCAGCTTAACTCCCTCTATAGGGATCAAGACCGGGGAGCTGTTTTTT,CASSLTPSIGIKTGELFF,.,TRBJ2-2,few,TRBV7-7
TGTGCCAGTAGGAAACAGGGGCCGAACAATCAGCCCCAGCATTTT,CASRKQGPNNQPQHF,TRBD1,TRBJ1-5,.,TRBV19
TGTGCCAGCAGGGCAGGAAACTCTAATGAAAAACTGTTTTTT,CASRAGNSNEKLFF,.,TRBJ1-4,.,TRBV6-1
TGTGCCAGCAGCTTGGCCGACAGGAAGGAGCAGTACTTC,CASSLADRKEQYF,.,TRBJ2-7,.,TRBV5-4
TGTGCCAGCACTTTACGGGGCTTGGGGAACACTGAAGCTTTCTTT,CASTLRGLGNTEAFF,.,TRBJ1-1,.,TRBV28
TGTGCCAGCAGCTTATATCGGGGGCCGGGGCAAGACTATGGCTACACCTTC,CASSLYRGPGQDYGYTF,.,TRBJ1-2,.,TRBV11-2
TGTGCCGGAGCCCGGGGACAGGAACTCTCACCCCTCCACTTT,CAGARGQELSPLHF,TRBD1,TRBJ1-6,.,TRBV6-1
TGTGCCTGGAGCCGGGAGGGTACAATGTCTACTAATGAAAAACTGTTTTTT,CAWSREGTMSTNEKLFF,.,TRBJ1-4,.,TRBV30
TGTGCCAGCAGCTTCCCCACCTCTGGGGCCAACGTCCTGACTTTC,CASSFPTSGANVLTF,.,TRBJ2-6,.,TRBV5-4
TGTGCCAGCCAGGGGAACGGAGAGACCCAGTACTTC,CASQGNGETQYF,.,TRBJ2-5,.,TRBV6-5
TGCGCCAGCAGCCTGGGGGGACTTAGCACAGATACGCAGTATTTT,CASSLGGLSTDTQYF,.,TRBJ2-3,.,TRBV5-1
TGTGCCAGCAGCTTAATGGGACTACCGGACCTCGGAGAGACCCAGTACTTC,CASSLMGLPDLGETQYF,TRBD2,TRBJ2-5,.,TRBV7-3
TGTGCCAGTACTCCGACAGGGGCCTACGAGCAGTACTTC,CASTPTGAYEQYF,TRBD1,TRBJ2-7,.,TRBV19